This T cell receptor beta chain originates from a study of T cell responses to AZD1222 COVID-19 vaccine. Regarding the study as a whole: Most donors were white British and more were female, and clonal diversity was possibly underestimated.

As to this clone: Its antigen remains unidentified.

Assay used: immunoSEQ multiplex PCR; TCRdb lists only in-frame clones, some missing. The sample carries approximately 70,000 clones, around 86% recorded once. Sample: peripheral blood, taken on day 0 of AZD1222 vaccination. The clonotype originates from an adult in good health.

The DNA of the CDR3 is TGTGCCAGCACCTTACCGACAGGCGACTATAGCAATCAGCCCCAGCATTTT. This codes for CASTLPTGDYSNQPQHF. This rearrangement joins TRBV28 to TRBJ1-5, with TRBD1 as a possible D gene (6 bases). Germline lookup yields CDR1 MDHEN and CDR2 SYDVKM. With 7 bases removed from V and 0 bases from J, the gap between germline ends came to 19 bases. This CDR3 has 17 amino acids.